A single sample is the source of the 20 T cell receptor beta chains below, sequenced in a study of blood T cell repertoires in COVID-19. Assay used: immunoSEQ multiplex PCR; TCRdb lists only in-frame clones, some missing. The table lists roughly 29,000 clones, 70% to 90% of them singletons. The specimen sequenced was peripheral blood. The receptors shown here come from a human donor in a cohort sampled during active COVID-19.

This clone has only one observation. The rearrangement links TRBV24-1 to TRBJ2-2; TRBD1 agrees at 8 bases. CDR1 and CDR2 from the germline V gene are KGHDR and SFDVKD. CDR3 length: 16 residues. The junction had 2 bases not matched to a gene; V was cut back by 2 bases and J by 1 base. CDR3 amino acids: CATSDSGTGNTGELFF. The CDR3 DNA follows: TGTGCCACCAGTGATTCCGGGACAGGGAACACCGGGGAGCTGTTTTTT.

The chain combines TRBV5-1 with TRBJ1-1; 7 nucleotides line up with TRBD1. The CDR3 totals 14 residues. The germline CDR1 and CDR2 sequences are SGHRS and YFSETQ. Germline trimming cut 0 bases from V and 3 bases from J; bases unmatched to any gene: 2. The CDR3 sequence is CASSLGDSHTEAFF. The DNA of the CDR3 is TGCGCCAGCAGCTTGGGGGACAGTCACACTGAAGCTTTCTTT.

The chain is built from TRBV18 and TRBJ2-2, with TRBD1 matching 8 bases. CDR3 length: 15 amino acids. The V gene's germline CDR1 is KGHSH and CDR2 LQKENI. Losses at the gene ends were 6 bases for V and 0 bases for J; bases not matched to a gene: 3. The CDR3 DNA is TGTGCCAGCTCCGGACAGGGACCGAACACCGGGGAGCTGTTTTTT. It codes for CASSGQGPNTGELFF.

This clone was observed a single time. The V call is TRBV2, the J call TRBJ2-5, with D possibly matching TRBD2 (5 bases). The V end was cut by 2 bases, the J end by 7 bases, with 11 bases between. The CDR3 consists of 13 residues. Germline V gene sequence: CDR1 SNHLY, CDR2 FYNNEI. CDR3 amino acids: CASSEWEFGTQYF. The CDR3, as DNA: TGTGCCAGCAGTGAATGGGAGTTCGGGACCCAGTACTTC.

The chain has TRBV29-1 and TRBJ2-3; a weak D match, TRBD1 (6 bases). Germline V gene sequence: CDR1 SQVTM, CDR2 ANQGSEA. The CDR3 sequence is 12 residues long. V lost 3 bases and J 6 bases, leaving 10 bases between the germline ends. CDR3 protein: CSVDLQGDTQYF. DNA of the CDR3: TGCAGCGTTGACTTGCAGGGGGATACGCAGTATTTT.

This chain connects TRBV4-1 to TRBJ1-1, with no clear D. Germline values: CDR1 MGHRA, CDR2 YSYEKL. The CDR3 totals 18 residues. Trimming shortened V by 0 bases and J by 0 bases, and 17 bases separated the two germline ends. In DNA form, the CDR3 reads TGCGCCAGCAGCCAAGACCCTCGCGGCGGAACCATGAACACTGAAGCTTTCTTT. Translation gives CASSQDPRGGTMNTEAFF.

The rearrangement joins TRBV10-3 to TRBJ2-2; 11 bases align to TRBD2. Germline CDR1 is ENHRY and CDR2 is SYGVKD. The V and J ends lost 2 bases and 6 bases, in that order; junction bases with no gene match: 8. This CDR3 comprises 17 residues. This chain's CDR3 is CAISESLLAGVSGELFF. The DNA for the CDR3 is TGTGCCATCAGTGAGAGTTTACTAGCGGGAGTGTCCGGGGAGCTGTTTTTT.

The rearrangement joins TRBV5-1 to TRBJ2-1; 9 nucleotides match TRBD2. The CDR3 is made up of 17 amino acids. Germline V gives CDR1 SGHRS, CDR2 YFSETQ. J was trimmed by 4 bases and V by 7 bases; bases with no gene match: 15. The CDR3 is CASGRGVSGRLYNEQFF. The CDR3 region has the DNA TGCGCCAGCGGTCGGGGAGTAAGCGGGAGGCTATACAATGAGCAGTTCTTC.

This clone is termed medium-sized (0.01 to 0.1%). The rearrangement links TRBV6-5 to TRBJ2-3; weak D call: TRBD2 (5 bases). V was cut by 5 bases and J by 0 bases, with 9 bases left in between. There are 14 residues in the CDR3. Germline V lookup: CDR1 MNHEY, CDR2 SVGAGI. The CDR3 nucleotides are TGTGCCAGCAGTCTTGCGGGTAGCACAGATACGCAGTATTTT. It encodes CASSLAGSTDTQYF.

The CDR3 spells CASSLGVLAEKLFF. For the CDR3, the DNA is TGTGCCAGCAGCTTAGGAGTTCTAGCCGAAAAACTGTTTTTT. V is TRBV11-2 and J is TRBJ1-4; D not resolved. The CDR3 consists of 14 residues. The germline V and J ends were trimmed by 1 base and 8 bases, with 11 bases remaining between them. Germline-derived CDR1 and CDR2 are SGHAT and FQNNGV.

This clone was counted once. The chain links TRBV9 to TRBJ2-2; a possible D gene is TRBD2 (5 bases). CDR3 length: 16 residues. Trimming cost V 0 bases and J 7 bases, with 16 bases left between them. Germline CDR1 SGDLS, CDR2 YYNGEE. CDR3 in DNA: TGTGCCAGCAGCGTAGGAGAGCGGAGGTCCTTCGGGGAGCTGTTTTTT. It specifies CASSVGERRSFGELFF.

V gene TRBV19 combines with J gene TRBJ2-4; tentative D call: TRBD2 (6 bases). Germline CDR1 LNHDA, CDR2 SQIVND (reference sequence). The CDR3 covers 11 residues. The V gene lost 4 bases and the J gene lost 10 bases, with 8 bases spanning the gap. Written as DNA, the CDR3 is TGTGCCAGTAGTACCGGGACTATTCAGTACTTC. This encodes CASSTGTIQYF.

This sequence joins TRBV11-3 and TRBJ2-1, with 8 bases fitting TRBD2. J gave up 5 bases and V 5 bases, and 8 bases lay outside the gene matches. The germline gives CDR1 SGHNT, CDR2 YENEEA. The CDR3 extends over 15 amino acids. The CDR3 sequence: CASSPRGAGDNEQFF. CDR3 in DNA: TGTGCCAGCAGCCCCCGGGGAGCGGGGGACAATGAGCAGTTCTTC.

The J gene is TRBJ1-2, the V gene TRBV5-1; TRBD1 matches 8 bases. CDR1 is SGHRS and CDR2 is YFSETQ in the germline V gene. The V and J ends lost 4 bases and 4 bases, in that order; junction bases with no gene match: 6. The CDR3 covers 14 residues. The CDR3 loop is CASSVGQGGYGYTF. In nucleotides, the CDR3 is TGCGCCAGCAGCGTCGGACAGGGCGGCTATGGCTACACCTTC.

This chain links TRBV5-1 with TRBJ2-3; D is possibly TRBD1 (6 bases). CDR3 length: 17 amino acids. CDR1 is SGHRS, CDR2 YFSETQ, per germline. V lost 4 bases and J lost 1, with 19 bases in between. The CDR3 is CASSQAAGGGGTDTQYF. For the CDR3, the DNA is TGCGCCAGCAGCCAGGCGGCGGGTGGGGGCGGCACAGATACGCAGTATTTT.

CDR3 residues: CASSTTSGSYNEQFF. The CDR3 region has the DNA TGTGCCAGTAGTACTACTAGCGGCTCCTACAATGAGCAGTTCTTC. The chain has TRBV19 and TRBJ2-1, with 8 bases matching TRBD2. Germline trimming cut 4 bases from V and 0 bases from J; bases unmatched to any gene: 2. This CDR3 contains 15 residues. Germline lookup yields CDR1 LNHDA and CDR2 SQIVND (reference sequence).

This chain links TRBV6-6 with TRBJ1-1; possibly TRBD1 for D (5 bases). Germline V gene sequence: CDR1 MNHNY, CDR2 SVGAGI (reference sequence). V gave up 2 bases and J gave up 1 base, with 8 bases separating them. The CDR3 sequence is 14 residues long. The CDR3 DNA is TGTGCCAGCAGTTACGGAGACAGGAACACTGAAGCTTTCTTT. It yields the protein CASSYGDRNTEAFF.

The V gene is TRBV19, the J gene TRBJ2-1; 7 bases are shared with TRBD2. The CDR3 covers 15 residues. CDR1 is LNHDA and CDR2 is SQIVND in the germline V gene (reference sequence). Trimming removed 3 bases from V and 7 bases from J; junction bases left unmatched: 9. The CDR3 region has the DNA TGTGCCAGTAGTATTTCGGGAGGCGTTAAAAATGAGCAGTTCTTC. Encoded protein: CASSISGGVKNEQFF.

The chain couples TRBV5-5 to TRBJ2-2; 12 nucleotides agree with TRBD2. The CDR3 covers 16 residues. V lost 5 bases to trimming and J lost 6 bases; unmatched junction nucleotides: 8. CDR1 and CDR2 (germline): SGHKS, YYEKEE (reference sequence). CDR3 nucleotide sequence: TGTGCCAGCAGTTTGACTAGCGGGAGAGGGCCCGGGGAGCTGTTTTTT. The encoded protein is CASSLTSGRGPGELFF.

The V gene is TRBV7-8, the J gene TRBJ2-1; 8 bases align to TRBD2. Germline assignment: CDR1 SGHVS and CDR2 FQNEAQ. J gave up 7 bases and V 5 bases, and 13 bases lay outside the gene matches. The CDR3 extends over 16 amino acids. The CDR3 protein is CASSKPGTRGLNEQFF. As DNA, the CDR3 is TGTGCCAGCAGCAAACCCGGGACTAGAGGACTTAATGAGCAGTTCTTC.